This TCR beta chain was recovered during a study of blood T cell repertoires in COVID-19. Produced via immunoSEQ multiplex PCR; TCRdb's table is partial and in-frame only. Here the sample spans more than 150,000 clones, about 86% being singletons. What was sequenced was peripheral blood. The clonotype comes from a man in his fifties or sixties with acute or convalescent COVID-19.

The chain's CDR3 is CASSLEQDRWEKLFF. The CDR3 bases are TGTGCCAGCAGCTTGGAACAGGATCGTTGGGAAAAACTGTTTTTT. The chain combines TRBV5-5 with TRBJ1-4; D might be TRBD1 (5 bases). V lost 0 bases and J 8 bases, leaving 14 bases between the germline ends. The CDR3 covers 15 residues. From germline, CDR1 is SGHKS and CDR2 YYEKEE (reference sequence). Using reference TRBV5-5 and TRBJ1-4 for the parts outside the CDR3, the full variable domain is DAGVTQSPTHLIKTRGQQVTLRCSPISGHKSVSWYQQVLGQGPQFIFQYYEKEERGRGNFPDRFSARQFPNYSSELNVNALLLGDSALYLCASSLEQDRWEKLFFGSGTQLSVL.